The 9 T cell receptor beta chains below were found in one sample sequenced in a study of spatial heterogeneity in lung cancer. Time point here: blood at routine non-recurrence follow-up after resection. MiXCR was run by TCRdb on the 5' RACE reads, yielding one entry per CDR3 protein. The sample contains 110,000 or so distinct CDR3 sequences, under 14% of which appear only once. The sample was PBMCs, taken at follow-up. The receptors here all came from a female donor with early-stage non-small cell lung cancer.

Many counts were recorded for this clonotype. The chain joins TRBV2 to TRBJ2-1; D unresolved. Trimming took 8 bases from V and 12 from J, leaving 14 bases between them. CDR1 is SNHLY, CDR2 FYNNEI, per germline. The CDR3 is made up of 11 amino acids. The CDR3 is CASGDRDAQFF. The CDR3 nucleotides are TGTGCCAGCGGGGATAGGGATGCGCAGTTCTTC. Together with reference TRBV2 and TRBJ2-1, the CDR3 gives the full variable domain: EPEVTQTPSHQVTQMGQEVILRCVPISNHLYFYWYRQILGQKVEFLVSFYNNEISEKSEIFDDQFSVERPDGSNFTLKIRSTKLEDSAMYFCASGDRDAQFFGPGTRLTVL.

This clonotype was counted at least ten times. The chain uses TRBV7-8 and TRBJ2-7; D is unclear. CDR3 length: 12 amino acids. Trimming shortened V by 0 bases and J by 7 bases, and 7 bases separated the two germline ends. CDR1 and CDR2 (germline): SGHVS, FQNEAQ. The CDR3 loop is CASSLALGEQYF. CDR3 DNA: TGTGCCAGCAGCTTAGCGCTTGGAGAGCAGTACTTC.

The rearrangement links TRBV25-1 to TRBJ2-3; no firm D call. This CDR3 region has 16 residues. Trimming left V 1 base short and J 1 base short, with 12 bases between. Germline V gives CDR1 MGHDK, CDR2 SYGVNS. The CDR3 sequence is CASSEWDVGRTDTQYF. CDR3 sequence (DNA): TGTGCCAGCAGTGAATGGGATGTAGGGCGCACAGATACGCAGTATTTT.

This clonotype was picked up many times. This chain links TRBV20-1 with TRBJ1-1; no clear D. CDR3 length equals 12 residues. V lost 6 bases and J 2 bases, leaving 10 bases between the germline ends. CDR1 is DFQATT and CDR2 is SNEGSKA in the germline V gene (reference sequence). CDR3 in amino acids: CSAGTSNTEAFF. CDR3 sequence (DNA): TGCAGTGCCGGTACAAGCAACACTGAAGCTTTCTTT.

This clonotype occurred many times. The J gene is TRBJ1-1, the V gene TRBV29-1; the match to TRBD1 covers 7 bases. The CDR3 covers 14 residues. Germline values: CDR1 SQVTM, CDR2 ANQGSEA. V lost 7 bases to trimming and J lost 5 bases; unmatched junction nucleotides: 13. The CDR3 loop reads CSARARQGLTEAFF. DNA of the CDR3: TGCAGCGCTCGCGCTAGACAGGGATTGACTGAAGCTTTCTTT. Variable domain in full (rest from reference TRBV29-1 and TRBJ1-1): SAVISQKPSRDICQRGTSLTIQCQVDSQVTMMFWYRQQPGQSLTLIATANQGSEATYESGFVIDKFPISRPNLTFSTLTVSNMSPEDSSIYLCSARARQGLTEAFFGQGTRLTVV.

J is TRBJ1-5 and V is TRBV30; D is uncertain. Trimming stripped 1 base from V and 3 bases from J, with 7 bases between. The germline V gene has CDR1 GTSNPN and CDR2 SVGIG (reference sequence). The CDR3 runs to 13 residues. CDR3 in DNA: TGTGCCTGGAGTGACAGCTTCAATCAGCCCCAGCATTTT. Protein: CAWSDSFNQPQHF.

The CDR3 bases are TGTGCCAGCAGTTACGCGGGACTGCCGAACACTGAAGCTTTCTTT. This encodes CASSYAGLPNTEAFF. The gene calls are TRBV6-2 or TRBV6-3 and TRBJ1-1, with D possibly matching TRBD1 (5 bases). CDR1 is MNHEY and CDR2 is SVGEGT in the germline V gene. The CDR3 runs to 15 residues. V lost 2 bases and J lost 1, with 11 bases in between.

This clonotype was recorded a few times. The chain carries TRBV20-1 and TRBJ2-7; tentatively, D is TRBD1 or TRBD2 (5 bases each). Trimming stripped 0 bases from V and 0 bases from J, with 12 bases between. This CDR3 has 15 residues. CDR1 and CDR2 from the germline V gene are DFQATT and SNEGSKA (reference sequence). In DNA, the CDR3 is TGCAGTGCTAGAGATGAGGGGATATTCTCCTACGAGCAGTACTTC. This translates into CSARDEGIFSYEQYF.

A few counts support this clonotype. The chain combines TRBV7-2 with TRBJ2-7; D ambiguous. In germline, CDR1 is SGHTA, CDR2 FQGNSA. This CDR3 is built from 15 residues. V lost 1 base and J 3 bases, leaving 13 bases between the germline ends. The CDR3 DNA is TGTGCCAGCAGCTTAGAACCTAGGGCACACTACGAGCAGTACTTC. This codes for CASSLEPRAHYEQYF. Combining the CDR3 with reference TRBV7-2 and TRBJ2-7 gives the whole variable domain GAGVSQSPSNKVTEKGKDVELRCDPISGHTALYWYRQSLGQGLEFLIYFQGNSAPDKSGLPSDRFSAERTGGSVSTLTIQRTQQEDSAVYLCASSLEPRAHYEQYFGPGTRLTVT.